This T cell receptor beta chain was captured by sequencing in a study of blood T cell repertoires in COVID-19. Across the study: Sample material is recorded as cDNA or gDNA derived from T cells, B-cell-depleted T cells, or PBMCs.

V lost 4 bases and J 3 bases, leaving 13 bases between the germline ends. Germline V lookup: CDR1 SGDLS, CDR2 YYNGEE. The CDR3 runs 14 residues. In the study's own analysis: Estimated nucleated cell counts came from reference gene primer amplification. Clones were read by immunoSEQ multiplex PCR, and TCRdb kept only the in-frame ones, dropping some. D and trimming come from the DNA, and the V and J calls and clone size come from that table. This repertoire shows about 110,000 clones, 75% to 90% found once; its top ten account for around 1.1%. The gene calls are TRBV9 and TRBJ1-1; D is unclear. This TCR came from a human donor in a cohort sampled during active COVID-19. The sequencing sample was made of peripheral blood. CDR3 amino acids: CASSPHQAHTEAFF. CDR3 nucleotides: TGTGCCAGCAGCCCCCACCAAGCGCACACTGAAGCTTTCTTT.